These 21 T cell receptor beta chains were sequenced from one sample in a study of cytomegalovirus exposure and HLA in healthy donors. PCR employed 60 Vbeta and 13 Jbeta primers. The repertoire was sequenced with immunoSEQ multiplex PCR; TCRdb's copy has only in-frame clones and lacks some. The profile covers around 150,000 clones, with about four fifths appearing a single time and 13% taken by the ten largest. Sequenced sample: PBMCs. The receptors come from a woman aged 50 to 65 in good health and CMV-seronegative.

V is TRBV5-6 and J is TRBJ2-6, with D possibly being TRBD2 (7 bases). The V gene's germline CDR1 is SGHDT and CDR2 YYEEEE. Trimming shortened V by 6 bases and J by 4 bases, and 14 bases separated the two germline ends. CDR3 length: 15 amino acids. The CDR3 here is CASIAGAWGANVLTF. The CDR3 coding sequence is TGTGCCAGCATTGCGGGGGCGTGGGGGGCCAACGTCCTGACTTTC. Full variable domain (remainder filled in from reference TRBV5-6 and TRBJ2-6): DAGVTQSPTHLIKTRGQQVTLRCSPKSGHDTVSWYQQALGQGPQFIFQYYEEEERQRGNFPDRFSGHQFPNYSSELNVNALLLGDSALYLCASIAGAWGANVLTFGAGSRLTVL.

This clone has a handful of counts. The CDR3 DNA is TGTGCCAGCAGTGAAGCTAGCGGGGGCCCTAGCACAGATACGCAGTATTTT. Translated: CASSEASGGPSTDTQYF. The chain has TRBV2 and TRBJ2-3, with 9 bases matching TRBD2. J lost 0 bases, V lost 0 bases, and 4 bases had no gene match. The length of the CDR3 is 17 residues. Germline CDR1 reads SNHLY; CDR2 reads FYNNEI.

This chain connects TRBV6-6 to TRBJ2-7; no definite D call. The CDR3 length is 13 residues. V dropped 6 bases and J dropped 5 bases, with 14 bases sitting between them. Germline V gives CDR1 MNHNY, CDR2 SVGAGI (reference sequence). The CDR3 here is CASSPEALDEQYF. In nucleotides, the CDR3 is TGTGCCAGCAGCCCCGAGGCTCTGGACGAGCAGTACTTC.

This clone was recorded once. The rearrangement uses TRBV25-1 and TRBJ2-7; 10 positions match TRBD1. CDR3 size: 14 residues. Germline CDR1 MGHDK, CDR2 SYGVNS. J lost 6 bases, V lost 7 bases, and 9 bases had no gene match. CDR3 in DNA: TGTGCCAGCACCCGAGGGACAGGGGAAGGCGAGCAGTACTTC. As protein: CASTRGTGEGEQYF.

As concerns this clone: This sample includes further DNA sequences coding for the same CDR3. The J gene is TRBJ2-5, the V gene TRBV2; 11 positions agree with TRBD2. Unmatched junction bases numbered 0, after V lost 6 bases and J lost 3 bases. The germline CDR1 and CDR2 sequences are SNHLY and FYNNEI. CDR3 length equals 13 residues. The CDR3 DNA is TGTGCCAGCAGGGGACTAGCGGAAGAGACCCAGTACTTC. Its protein product is CASRGLAEETQYF.

The chain links TRBV30 to TRBJ2-2; D gene uncertain. The CDR3 is 13 amino acids. Germline CDR1 is GTSNPN and CDR2 is SVGIG (reference sequence). V gave up 0 bases and J gave up 6 bases, with 8 bases separating them. In DNA, the CDR3 is TGTGCCTGGAGTGTTGGAGTTGCCGGGGAGCTGTTTTTT. It codes for CAWSVGVAGELFF.

Turning to this clone: Other DNA variants within this sample encode the same CDR3. V is TRBV7-2 and J is TRBJ2-1, with 8 bases aligning to TRBD2. The CDR3 runs to 16 residues. Trimming cost V 1 base and J 4 bases; bases outside gene matches: 6. From germline, CDR1 is SGHTA and CDR2 FQGNSA. The CDR3, as DNA: TGTGCCAGCAGCTTAGTGGGGACGGGAGGGTACAATGAGCAGTTCTTC. Amino acid sequence: CASSLVGTGGYNEQFF. Variable domain in full (rest from reference TRBV7-2 and TRBJ2-1): GAGVSQSPSNKVTEKGKDVELRCDPISGHTALYWYRQSLGQGLEFLIYFQGNSAPDKSGLPSDRFSAERTGGSVSTLTIQRTQQEDSAVYLCASSLVGTGGYNEQFFGPGTRLTVL.

This clone was observed a few times. This chain joins TRBV7-9 and TRBJ1-1; D ambiguous. Germline values: CDR1 SEHNR, CDR2 FQNEAQ (reference sequence). CDR3 length: 14 residues. V was trimmed by 5 bases and J by 1 base, leaving 11 bases between them. The CDR3 region is CASSPSSGNTEAFF. The DNA for the CDR3 is TGTGCCAGCAGCCCCAGTAGCGGGAACACTGAAGCTTTCTTT.

CDR3: CASSQSTDTQYF. CDR3 nucleotide sequence: TGTGCCAGCAGCCAATCCACAGATACGCAGTATTTT. The chain uses TRBV11-2 and TRBJ2-3, with D uncertain. The CDR3 runs to 12 residues. Trimming stripped 5 bases from V and 2 bases from J, with 5 bases between. From germline, CDR1 is SGHAT and CDR2 FQNNGV.

The chain has TRBV2 and TRBJ2-1; 8 nucleotides match TRBD2. Trimming took 3 bases from V and 5 from J; bases not matched to a gene: 6. The CDR3 is 15 amino acids. Germline V lookup: CDR1 SNHLY, CDR2 FYNNEI. CDR3 in amino acids: CASSDESGGNNEQFF. The CDR3 DNA reads TGTGCCAGCAGTGATGAAAGCGGGGGAAACAATGAGCAGTTCTTC.

This clone came up a few times. The chain employs TRBV4-2 and TRBJ2-1; TRBD2 matches at 7 bases. V shed 0 bases and J 7 bases; nucleotides not matched to a gene: 6. The CDR3 is 15 amino acids. Per the germline V gene, CDR1 is LGHNA and CDR2 is YNFKEQ. The CDR3 bases are TGTGCCAGCAGCCAAGATCCTGGGGGGGGGAATGAGCAGTTCTTC. Translated, it gives CASSQDPGGGNEQFF.

This clone was picked up one time. One junction end does not reproduce the germline sequence, and a read error may be involved. The CDR3 nucleotides are TGTTCCAGCAGCTTAGGTGGGTCGGGGACAGGGAAGTGGAGCACTGAAGCTTTCTTT. Its translation is CSSSLGGSGTGKWSTEAFF. V is TRBV7-9 and J is TRBJ1-1, with TRBD1 matching over 9 bases. CDR1 is SEHNR, CDR2 FQNEAQ, per germline (reference sequence). The CDR3 covers 19 residues.

J is TRBJ2-1 and V is TRBV30; D gene ambiguous. The CDR3 runs to 13 residues. Germline assignment: CDR1 GTSNPN and CDR2 SVGIG (reference sequence). Between the trimmed V and J ends, which lost 3 bases and 5 bases, there was a span of 11 bases. CDR3 DNA sequence: TGTGCCTGGAGAGGCGGTCAGAACAATGAGCAGTTCTTC. It yields the protein CAWRGGQNNEQFF.

The V gene is TRBV5-1, the J gene TRBJ2-3; 11 positions agree with TRBD2. Germline V CDR1 and CDR2: SGHRS, YFSETQ. Trimming cost V 5 bases and J 1 base; bases outside gene matches: 6. The CDR3 is made up of 16 amino acids. Here the CDR3 reads CASRIGLAGRTDTQYF. The DNA for the CDR3 is TGCGCCAGCAGGATCGGACTAGCGGGCCGCACAGATACGCAGTATTTT.

The gene calls are TRBV6-4 and TRBJ1-6; D perhaps matches TRBD1 (5 bases). The CDR3 has 14 residues. Trimming stripped 6 bases from V and 5 bases from J, with 11 bases between. Germline V lookup: CDR1 MRHNA, CDR2 SNTAGT. In DNA form, the CDR3 reads TGTGCCAGCAGCCGGACGGACAATAATTCACCCCTCCACTTT. It translates to CASSRTDNNSPLHF.

This chain connects TRBV7-2 to TRBJ1-4; D might be TRBD1 (5 bases). V dropped 3 bases and J dropped 3 bases, with 11 bases sitting between them. The CDR3 is 15 residues long. Germline CDR1 SGHTA, CDR2 FQGNSA. The CDR3, as DNA: TGTGCCAGCAGCTTCCGGGGGATTGCTAATGAAAAACTGTTTTTT. It encodes CASSFRGIANEKLFF.

The CDR3 DNA sequence: TGCGCCAGCAGCTCAGGGGGGACTAGCGGGAGCTCCCGGACCTACGAGCAGTACTTC. This encodes CASSSGGTSGSSRTYEQYF. The gene calls are TRBV5-1 and TRBJ2-7, with 14 bases identical to TRBD2. Germline V gives CDR1 SGHRS, CDR2 YFSETQ. With 3 bases clipped from V and 2 bases from J, the junction kept 13 bases outside the gene matches. The CDR3 spans 19 residues.

The V call is TRBV7-2, the J call TRBJ2-7, with D perhaps matching TRBD1 (6 bases). V lost 5 bases to trimming and J lost 6 bases, with 11 bases between them. CDR3 length: 12 residues. In germline, CDR1 is SGHTA, CDR2 FQGNSA. CDR3 in DNA: TGTGCCAGCAGCCGCTACAGGGTCGAGCAGTACTTC. Protein: CASSRYRVEQYF.

The rearrangement links TRBV27 to TRBJ2-2; 10 nucleotides match TRBD2. CDR1 is MNHEY and CDR2 is SMNVEV in the germline V gene (reference sequence). The CDR3 loop spans 15 amino acids. With V trimmed by 5 bases and J by 0 bases, 0 bases remained unmatched. Here the CDR3 DNA reads TGTGCCAGCAGTACTAGCGGGACGAACACCGGGGAGCTGTTTTTT. Its translation is CASSTSGTNTGELFF.

The CDR3 here is CATSRLAGDRGHHEQFF. The CDR3 DNA sequence: TGTGCCACCAGTAGGCTTGCTGGGGACAGGGGGCACCATGAGCAGTTCTTC. The chain is built from TRBV15 and TRBJ2-1; TRBD1 matches 12 bases. The J segment lost 8 bases and the V segment lost 6 bases, leaving 14 bases of the junction unmatched. Per germline, CDR1 LNHNV and CDR2 YYDKDF (reference sequence). This CDR3 spans 17 amino acids.

The DNA for the CDR3 is TGTGCCACTTTAGCTAACTATGGCTACACCTTC. Encoded protein: CATLANYGYTF. The chain couples TRBV6-6 to TRBJ1-2; D is unclear. Germline V gene data show CDR1 as MNHNY and CDR2 as SVGAGI (reference sequence). Between the trimmed V and J ends, which lost 10 bases and 0 bases, there was a span of 6 bases. This CDR3 is 11 amino acids long.